This T cell receptor beta chain came from a study of T cells in Graves' hyperthyroidism and ophthalmopathy. About the research overall: Sampling of peripheral blood happened at initial diagnosis, prior to any treatment. Study results and caveats: Most thyroid clonotypes that were expanded above 0.001 also turned up in blood.

It was RNA transcripts that yielded the amplified TCR beta CDR3 regions. The HTBI set primed first-round TCR CDR3 RT-PCR. One entry per CDR3 protein, called by TCRdb with MiXCR from the multiplex PCR reads. The sample comprises some 550,000 distinct CDR3 sequences, 20% of which are singletons, and approximately 26% rests with the top ten. With respect to this clonotype: The antigen is undetermined.

An absence of ophthalmopathy progression within 18 months meant stable Graves' hyperthyroidism. The CDR3 runs 14 residues. Between the trimmed V and J ends, which lost 2 bases and 1 base, there was a span of 8 bases. Germline V gene data show CDR1 as MNHEY and CDR2 as SVGAGI. Sequencing was done on a sample of blood. The V and J genes are TRBV6-5 and TRBJ2-5; tentatively, D is TRBD2 (6 bases). The receptor's source is a man aged 18 to 30 with Graves' hyperthyroidism. The CDR3 spells CASSYGTLQETQYF. DNA for the CDR3: TGTGCCAGCAGTTACGGGACTCTCCAAGAGACCCAGTACTTC.